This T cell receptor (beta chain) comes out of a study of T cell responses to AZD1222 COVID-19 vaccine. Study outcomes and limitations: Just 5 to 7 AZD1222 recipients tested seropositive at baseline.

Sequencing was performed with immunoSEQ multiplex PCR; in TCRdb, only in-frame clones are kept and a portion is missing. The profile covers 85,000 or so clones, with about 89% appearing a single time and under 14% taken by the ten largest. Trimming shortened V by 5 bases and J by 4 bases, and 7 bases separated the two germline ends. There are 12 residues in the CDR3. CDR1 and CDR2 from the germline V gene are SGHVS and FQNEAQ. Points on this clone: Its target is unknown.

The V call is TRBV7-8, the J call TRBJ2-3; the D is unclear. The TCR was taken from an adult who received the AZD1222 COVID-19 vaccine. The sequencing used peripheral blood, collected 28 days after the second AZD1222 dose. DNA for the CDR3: TGTGCCAGCAGCCCCGAGTCAGATACGCAGTATTTT. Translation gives CASSPESDTQYF. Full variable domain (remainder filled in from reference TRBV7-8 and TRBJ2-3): GAGVSQSPRYKVAKRGQDVALRCDPISGHVSLFWYQQALGQGPEFLTYFQNEAQLDKSGLPSDRFFAERPEGSVSTLKIQRTQQEDSAVYLCASSPESDTQYFGPGTRLTVL.